This record covers a single TCR beta chain. The target of this receptor is not known. Base-call qualities are not available, and no considerably larger clone is one nucleotide away. TCRbeta CDR3 regions were amplified from genomic DNA by means of the immunoSEQ Assay, a bias-controlled multiplex PCR. Per the source publication's procedure: Nucleated cell counts per sample were estimated from amplification of reference gene primers within the assay. To quantify the absolute abundance of each unique TCRbeta CDR3 rearrangement, sequence reads were collapsed and filtered. Productive Simpson clonality was computed per sample as the square root of Simpson's diversity index over productive rearrangements. Here the immuneACCESS table is served through TCRdb, limited to in-frame sequences with V and J called. Missing clones are a known gap in these copies; in checked studies unresolved V genes cover under half, and the rest lacks a known reason. For V, J and clone size, that table is used; D and trimming come from the DNA. This sample has about 84,000 clones in its table, and around four fifths of those were observed once. Together, the top ten hold 30% to 45% of the sample.

This record comes from a study of blood T cell repertoires in COVID-19 (TCRdb year 2020). The study in broad terms: The collaborator samples originated in the United States, Italy and Spain and spanned the acute and convalescent phases of COVID-19. The prospective study material was composed of cDNA or gDNA derived from T cells, B-cell-depleted T cells, or PBMCs. Deeply sampled blood TCRbeta repertoires from subjects exposed to, actively infected with, or recovered from COVID-19 were included in the dataset. A freely available public database, intended as a resource for researchers studying the immune response to SARS-CoV-2, is where the repertoires were released. The samples were drawn from the first 160 participants of the ongoing ImmuneRACE study and from roughly 1,300 subjects provided by 6 global collaborators. Nearly every sample came with metadata listing a de-identified subject ID, COVID-19 status, age in years and sex. Where available, HLA class I and class II types were taken from metadata supplied by the sample provider and were not determined by assay-based typing. On the study overall, not on this receptor specifically: The quantity of clinical and demographic metadata differed by source and by participant and was supplied without curation.

The CDR3 runs 12 residues from the cysteine to the phenylalanine. CDR3 DNA only is kept here, 36 bases in frame from base 1. CDR1 and CDR2, per the germline V gene, are SGHDT and YYEEEE. After removal of 4 bases from V and 5 bases from J, the junction retains 2 bases not matched to a gene. The collaborating institutions used their own protocols to collect whole blood in K2EDTA tubes. Collaborator samples were shipped for TCRbeta analysis as frozen whole blood, isolated PBMCs, or DNA extracted from either sample type. The clonotype comes from a man aged 80 or over with active or convalescent COVID-19. Sequencing input: peripheral blood. Here the chain combines TRBV5-6 and TRBJ1-2; a stretch of 7 junction bases matches TRBD1. The nucleotide sequence reads as follows: TGTGCCAGCAGCAGGGACAGTTATGGCTACACCTTC. This gives the protein CASSRDSYGYTF.